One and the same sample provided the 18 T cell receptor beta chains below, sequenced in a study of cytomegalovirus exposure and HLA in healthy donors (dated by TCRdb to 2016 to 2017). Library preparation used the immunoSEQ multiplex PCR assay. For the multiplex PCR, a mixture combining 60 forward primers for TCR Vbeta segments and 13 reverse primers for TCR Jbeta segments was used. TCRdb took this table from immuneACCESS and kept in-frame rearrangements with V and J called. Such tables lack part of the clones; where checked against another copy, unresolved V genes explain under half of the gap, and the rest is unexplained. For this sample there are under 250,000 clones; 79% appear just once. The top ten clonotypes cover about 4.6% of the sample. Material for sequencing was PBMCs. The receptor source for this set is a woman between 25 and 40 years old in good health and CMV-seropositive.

The CDR3 spells CASSQDFYQDYEQYF. The CDR3 nucleotides are TGCGCCAGCAGCCAAGATTTCTATCAGGACTACGAGCAGTACTTC. This chain uses TRBV4-3 with TRBJ2-7, with D unclear. The CDR3 loop spans 15 amino acids. V was shortened by 0 bases and J by 3 bases, with 12 bases between the two germline ends. Germline V gene data show CDR1 as LGHNA and CDR2 as YSLEER.

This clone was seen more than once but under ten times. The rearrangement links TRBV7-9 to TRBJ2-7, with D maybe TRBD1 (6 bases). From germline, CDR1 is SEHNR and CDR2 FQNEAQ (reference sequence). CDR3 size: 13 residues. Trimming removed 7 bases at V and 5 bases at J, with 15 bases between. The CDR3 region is CASNSGAGDEQYF. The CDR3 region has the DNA TGTGCCAGCAACTCAGGGGCCGGTGACGAGCAGTACTTC.

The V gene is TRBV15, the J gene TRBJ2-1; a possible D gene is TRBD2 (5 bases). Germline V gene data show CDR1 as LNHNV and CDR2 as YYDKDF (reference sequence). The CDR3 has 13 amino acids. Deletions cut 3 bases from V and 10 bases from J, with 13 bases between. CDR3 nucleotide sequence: TGTGCCACCAGCAGCGATCAGAGGGAAGAGCAGTTCTTC. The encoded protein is CATSSDQREEQFF.

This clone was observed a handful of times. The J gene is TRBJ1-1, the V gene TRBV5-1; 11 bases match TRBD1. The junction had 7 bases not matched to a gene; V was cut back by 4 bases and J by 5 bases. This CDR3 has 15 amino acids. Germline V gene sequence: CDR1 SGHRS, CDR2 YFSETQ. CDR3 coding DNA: TGCGCCAGCAGCCAGAGGGGGACAGGGGGGACTGAAGCTTTCTTT. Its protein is CASSQRGTGGTEAFF. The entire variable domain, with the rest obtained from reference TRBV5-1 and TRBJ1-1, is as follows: KAGVTQTPRYLIKTRGQQVTLSCSPISGHRSVSWYQQTPGQGLQFLFEYFSETQRNKGNFPGRFSGRQFSNSRSEMNVSTLELGDSALYLCASSQRGTGGTEAFFGQGTRLTVV.

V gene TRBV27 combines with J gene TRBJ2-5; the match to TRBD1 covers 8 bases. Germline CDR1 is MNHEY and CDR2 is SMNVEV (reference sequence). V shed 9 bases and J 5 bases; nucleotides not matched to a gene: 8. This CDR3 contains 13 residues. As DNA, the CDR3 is TGTGCCAGTCAGACAGGGGCGGGGGAGACCCAGTACTTC. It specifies CASQTGAGETQYF.

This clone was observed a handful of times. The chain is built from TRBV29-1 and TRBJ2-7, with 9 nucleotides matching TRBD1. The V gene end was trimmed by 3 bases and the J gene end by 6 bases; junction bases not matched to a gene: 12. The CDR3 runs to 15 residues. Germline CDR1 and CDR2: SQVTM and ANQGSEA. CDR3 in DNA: TGCAGCGTTGATAACCGACAGGGGGGTATCTTCGAGCAGTACTTC. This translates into CSVDNRQGGIFEQYF.

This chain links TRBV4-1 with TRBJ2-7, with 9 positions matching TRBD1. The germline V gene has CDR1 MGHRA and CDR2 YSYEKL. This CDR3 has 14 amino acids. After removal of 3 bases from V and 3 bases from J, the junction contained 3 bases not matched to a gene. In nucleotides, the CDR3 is TGCGCCAGCAGCCAGGGACAGGGAATCTACGAGCAGTACTTC. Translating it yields CASSQGQGIYEQYF.

DNA of the CDR3: TGTGCCATCAGTACCCCGGGACAGACGGCTTTCTTT. It yields the protein CAISTPGQTAFF. V gene TRBV10-3 combines with J gene TRBJ1-1, with TRBD1 matching 7 bases. With V trimmed by 5 bases and J by 11 bases, 8 bases remained unmatched. The CDR3 sequence is 12 residues long. CDR1 is ENHRY, CDR2 SYGVKD, per germline.

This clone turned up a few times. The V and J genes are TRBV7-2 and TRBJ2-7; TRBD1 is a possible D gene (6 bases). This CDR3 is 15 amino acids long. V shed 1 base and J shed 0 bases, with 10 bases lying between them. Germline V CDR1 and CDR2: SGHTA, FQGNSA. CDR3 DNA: TGTGCCAGCAGCTTAGACAGGGACCCCTCCTACGAGCAGTACTTC. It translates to CASSLDRDPSYEQYF.

The CDR3 sequence is CASSLRLAGGDEQFF. The CDR3, as DNA: TGTGCCAGCAGCTTGCGACTAGCGGGGGGCGATGAGCAGTTCTTC. The chain couples TRBV5-4 to TRBJ2-1; 13 bases are a match to TRBD2. Germline V gene data show CDR1 as SGHNT and CDR2 as YYREEE (reference sequence). The CDR3 loop spans 15 amino acids. Germline trimming cut 1 base from V and 8 bases from J; bases unmatched to any gene: 3.

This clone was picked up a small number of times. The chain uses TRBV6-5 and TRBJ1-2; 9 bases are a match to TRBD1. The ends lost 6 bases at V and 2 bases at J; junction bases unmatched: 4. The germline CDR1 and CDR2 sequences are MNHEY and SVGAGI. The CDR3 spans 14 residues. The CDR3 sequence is CASSETGGNYGYTF. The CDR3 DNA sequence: TGTGCCAGCAGCGAGACAGGGGGGAACTATGGCTACACCTTC.

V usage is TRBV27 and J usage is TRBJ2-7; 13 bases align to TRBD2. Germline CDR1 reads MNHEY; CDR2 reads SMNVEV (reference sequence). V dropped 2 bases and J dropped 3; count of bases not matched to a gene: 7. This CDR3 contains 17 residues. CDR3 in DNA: TGTGCCAGCAGTTTAAGGCAACTAGCGGGGGGGAGCTACGAGCAGTACTTC. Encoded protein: CASSLRQLAGGSYEQYF.

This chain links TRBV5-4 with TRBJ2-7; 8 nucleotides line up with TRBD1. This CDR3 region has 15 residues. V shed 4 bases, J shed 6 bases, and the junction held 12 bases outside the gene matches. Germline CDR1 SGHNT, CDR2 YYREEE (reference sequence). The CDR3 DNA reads TGTGCCAGCAGCCCGCGGACAGGGTCACCAGCCGAGCAGTACTTC. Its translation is CASSPRTGSPAEQYF.

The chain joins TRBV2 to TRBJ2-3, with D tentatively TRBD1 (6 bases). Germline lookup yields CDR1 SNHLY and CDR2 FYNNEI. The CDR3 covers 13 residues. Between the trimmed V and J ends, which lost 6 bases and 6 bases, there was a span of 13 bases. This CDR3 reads CASRGAVPDTQYF. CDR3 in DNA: TGTGCCAGCAGGGGGGCCGTCCCCGATACGCAGTATTTT. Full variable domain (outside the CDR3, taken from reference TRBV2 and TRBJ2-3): EPEVTQTPSHQVTQMGQEVILRCVPISNHLYFYWYRQILGQKVEFLVSFYNNEISEKSEIFDDQFSVERPDGSNFTLKIRSTKLEDSAMYFCASRGAVPDTQYFGPGTRLTVL.

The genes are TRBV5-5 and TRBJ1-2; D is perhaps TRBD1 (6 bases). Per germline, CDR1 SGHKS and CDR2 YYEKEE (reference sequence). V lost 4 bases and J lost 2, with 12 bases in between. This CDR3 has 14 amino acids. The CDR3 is CASSPGTGNYGYTF. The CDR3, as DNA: TGTGCCAGCAGCCCAGGCACAGGGAACTATGGCTACACCTTC.

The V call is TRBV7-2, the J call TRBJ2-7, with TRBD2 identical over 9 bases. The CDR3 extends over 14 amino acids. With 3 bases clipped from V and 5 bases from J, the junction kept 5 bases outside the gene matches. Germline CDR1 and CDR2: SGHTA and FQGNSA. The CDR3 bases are TGTGCCAGCAGCTTCACACTAGCGGGCGACGAGCAGTACTTC. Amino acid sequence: CASSFTLAGDEQYF. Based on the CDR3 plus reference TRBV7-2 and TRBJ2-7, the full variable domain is GAGVSQSPSNKVTEKGKDVELRCDPISGHTALYWYRQSLGQGLEFLIYFQGNSAPDKSGLPSDRFSAERTGGSVSTLTIQRTQQEDSAVYLCASSFTLAGDEQYFGPGTRLTVT.

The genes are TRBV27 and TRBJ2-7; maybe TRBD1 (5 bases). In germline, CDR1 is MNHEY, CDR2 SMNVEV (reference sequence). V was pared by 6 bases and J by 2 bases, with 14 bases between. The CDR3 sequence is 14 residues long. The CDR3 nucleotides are TGTGCCAGCAGCTCTCGGACAAACCCCTACGAGCAGTACTTC. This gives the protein CASSSRTNPYEQYF.

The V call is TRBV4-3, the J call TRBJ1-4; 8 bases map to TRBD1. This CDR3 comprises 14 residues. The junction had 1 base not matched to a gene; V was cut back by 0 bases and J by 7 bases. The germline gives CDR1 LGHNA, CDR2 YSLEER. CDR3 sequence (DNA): TGCGCCAGCAGCCAAGAGACAGGGGTTGAAAAACTGTTTTTT. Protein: CASSQETGVEKLFF.